The present entry profiles one TCR beta chain with its context. The sample comes from a study of T cell responses to AZD1222 COVID-19 vaccine. Between the trimmed V and J ends, which lost 5 bases and 6 bases, there was a span of 5 bases. CDR1 is GTSNPN, CDR2 SVGIG, per germline (reference sequence). This CDR3 spans 10 amino acids. TCRdb's table, derived via immunoSEQ multiplex PCR, lists solely in-frame clones and lacks some. In the table there are 140,000 to 150,000 clones, roughly 84% of which are singletons. This sample comprised peripheral blood, obtained 28 days after the second AZD1222 dose. This rearrangement joins TRBV30 to TRBJ1-3; D uncertain. The TCR was taken from an adult who received the AZD1222 COVID-19 vaccine. CDR3 in amino acids: CAWGKNTIYF. For the CDR3, the DNA is TGTGCCTGGGGGAAAAACACCATATATTTT.